This TCR beta chain was identified during a study of T and B cells in COVID-19 patients. Broader study findings: Active COVID-19 showed highly clonal TRB repertoires; recovery showed diversity and richness above healthy donors.

BIOMED2 TRB-A/B primer pools were used in multiplex TRB PCR. TCRdb reanalysed the multiplex PCR reads using MiXCR and keeps one entry per CDR3 protein. This table has approximately 8,500 distinct CDR3 sequences, approximately 30% appearing once. V shed 1 base and J shed 14 bases, with 18 bases lying between them. Germline CDR1 and CDR2: DFQATT and SNEGSKA (reference sequence). The CDR3 contains 14 residues. Blood genomic DNA input for TRB amplification was 250-500 ng. This clonotype has just a few counts. Its antigen is undetermined. The receptor was derived from a human donor who had recovered from COVID-19. The specimen was blood. This chain connects TRBV20-1 to TRBJ1-6, with D possibly matching TRBD1 (5 bases). The CDR3 DNA is TGCAGTGCTAGAGCCGGAGGGCTCGGGGCGTCCCTCCACTTT. Translated: CSARAGGLGASLHF.